The rows below give T cell receptor beta chains drawn from one sample of a study of T-cell memory formation after mild COVID-19. TCRdb re-derived calls from the 5' RACE reads in MiXCR, one entry per CDR3 protein. This sample has hundreds of thousands of distinct CDR3 sequences, with 15% to 20% found just once. Material for sequencing was PBMCs or a T cell subset sorted from them (not recorded which). The source is a man aged 18-30 years who had mild COVID-19 (a few samples of this study predate the infection). Cell type and time point are not known. Both conserved end residues are part of each CDR3. The D gene is left open where the match is weak. Size tells how often a clone was seen (once, few, many) or the class of an expanded clone, and some rows leave it out.

D gene: TRBD2; J gene: TRBJ2-1; clone size: few; V gene: TRBV7-7; CDR3 DNA: TGTGCTAGCAGCTTAGAGGCTAGCGGGGGGAGTGAGCAGTTCTTC; CDR3 protein: CASSLEASGGSEQFF
D gene: -; J gene: TRBJ1-1; clone size: few; V gene: TRBV3-1; CDR3 DNA: TGTGCCAGCAGCCAAGACATATTCCCCGGAATGAACACTGAAGCTTTCTTT; CDR3 protein: CASSQDIFPGMNTEAFF
D gene: -; J gene: TRBJ2-1; clone size: -; V gene: TRBV11-2; CDR3 DNA: TGTGCCAGCAGCTTACCTAGGTTAAGGCATGAGCAGTTCTTC; CDR3 protein: CASSLPRLRHEQFF
D gene: TRBD1; J gene: TRBJ2-7; clone size: few; V gene: TRBV6-5; CDR3 DNA: TGTGCCAGCAGTTACGGGACAGGGTGGGCCTACGAGCAGTACTTC; CDR3 protein: CASSYGTGWAYEQYF
D gene: TRBD2; J gene: TRBJ2-3; clone size: few; V gene: TRBV5-1; CDR3 DNA: TGCGCCAGCAGCTTGGGACTAGCGGGTCTCCTCAGCACAGATACGCAGTATTTT; CDR3 protein: CASSLGLAGLLSTDTQYF
D gene: TRBD2; J gene: TRBJ2-3; clone size: -; V gene: TRBV27; CDR3 DNA: TGTGCCAGCAGTTTAAGCCCCGGACTAGCGGGGGTAGATACGCAGTATTTT; CDR3 protein: CASSLSPGLAGVDTQYF
D gene: -; J gene: TRBJ1-6; clone size: few; V gene: TRBV27; CDR3 DNA: TGTGCCAGCAGTTTAGGGGGAATGGTACCCCTCCACTTT; CDR3 protein: CASSLGGMVPLHF
D gene: TRBD2; J gene: TRBJ2-3; clone size: few; V gene: TRBV20-1; CDR3 DNA: TGCAGTGCTACCCCGGCTAGCGGCCGCACAGATACGCAGTATTTT; CDR3 protein: CSATPASGRTDTQYF
D gene: TRBD2; J gene: TRBJ2-2; clone size: -; V gene: TRBV6-5; CDR3 DNA: TGTGCCAGCAGCCGAAGCGGGGGGGCCGGTGACGGGGAGCTGTTTTTT; CDR3 protein: CASSRSGGAGDGELFF
D gene: -; J gene: TRBJ2-3; clone size: -; V gene: TRBV4-3; CDR3 DNA: TGCGCCAGCAGCCAAGAATGGGGGGCGCAGTATTTT; CDR3 protein: CASSQEWGAQYF
D gene: -; J gene: TRBJ2-6; clone size: -; V gene: TRBV11-3; CDR3 DNA: TGTGCCAGCAGAAAGGAGGGATCTGGGGCCAACGTCCTGACTTTC; CDR3 protein: CASRKEGSGANVLTF
D gene: -; J gene: TRBJ2-2; clone size: -; V gene: TRBV7-9; CDR3 DNA: TGTGCCAGCAGCTTAGTTCCAGGAGACACCGGGGAGCTGTTTTTT; CDR3 protein: CASSLVPGDTGELFF
D gene: -; J gene: TRBJ1-5; clone size: -; V gene: TRBV19; CDR3 DNA: TGTGCCAGTAGTATGGCGGAAATAGCCTATAGCAATCAGCCCCAGCATTTT; CDR3 protein: CASSMAEIAYSNQPQHF
D gene: TRBD1; J gene: TRBJ2-4; clone size: -; V gene: TRBV20-1; CDR3 DNA: TGCAGTGCTAGGGACAGGGGGCCCAAAAACATTCAGTACTTC; CDR3 protein: CSARDRGPKNIQYF
D gene: -; J gene: TRBJ2-3; clone size: few; V gene: TRBV5-4; CDR3 DNA: TGTGCCAGCAGCTTGCGGCAGGGTCCCACGGATACGCAGTATTTT; CDR3 protein: CASSLRQGPTDTQYF
D gene: -; J gene: TRBJ2-3; clone size: few; V gene: TRBV5-1; CDR3 DNA: TGCGCCAGCAGCGCAACCCCCTGGGGCGCAGATACGCAGTATTTT; CDR3 protein: CASSATPWGADTQYF
D gene: TRBD1; J gene: TRBJ1-2; clone size: -; V gene: TRBV9; CDR3 DNA: TGTGCCAGCAGTGGGGTTCTTAGGGGACAGGGAAACTATGGCTACACCTTC; CDR3 protein: CASSGVLRGQGNYGYTF
D gene: TRBD1; J gene: TRBJ2-7; clone size: few; V gene: TRBV12-5; CDR3 DNA: TGTGCTAGTGGTTTGGACAGGGGACAGTATTTC; CDR3 protein: CASGLDRGQYF
D gene: -; J gene: TRBJ2-1; clone size: -; V gene: TRBV9; CDR3 DNA: TGTGCCAGCAGCGGAGATAATGAGCAGTTCTTC; CDR3 protein: CASSGDNEQFF
D gene: -; J gene: TRBJ1-1; clone size: few; V gene: TRBV9; CDR3 DNA: TGTGCCAGCACCAAGGGAGGCAGGGCGGACACTGAAGCTTTCTTT; CDR3 protein: CASTKGGRADTEAFF
D gene: -; J gene: TRBJ2-3; clone size: few; V gene: TRBV18; CDR3 DNA: TGTGCCAGCTCACGTGGTGGTGGAGATACGCAGTATTTT; CDR3 protein: CASSRGGGDTQYF
D gene: -; J gene: TRBJ2-2; clone size: -; V gene: TRBV9; CDR3 DNA: TGTGCCAGCAGCGTAGATCGCGGGGAAGCGAACACCGGGGAGCTGTTTTTT; CDR3 protein: CASSVDRGEANTGELFF
D gene: -; J gene: TRBJ1-2; clone size: few; V gene: TRBV7-9; CDR3 DNA: TGTGCCAGCAGCACCGAGACAGCCAGCTATGGCTACACCTTC; CDR3 protein: CASSTETASYGYTF
D gene: -; J gene: TRBJ2-3; clone size: many; V gene: TRBV7-3; CDR3 DNA: TGTGCCAGCAGCTTGAATAGGGATACGCAGTATTTT; CDR3 protein: CASSLNRDTQYF
D gene: -; J gene: TRBJ1-1; clone size: few; V gene: TRBV12-3/TRBV12-4; CDR3 DNA: TGTGCCAGCAGTTTAAATCCTTCTCTCGGGCGGTACACTGAAGCTTTCTTT; CDR3 protein: CASSLNPSLGRYTEAFF
D gene: TRBD2; J gene: TRBJ2-1; clone size: -; V gene: TRBV12-3/TRBV12-4; CDR3 DNA: TGTGCCAGCAGTTTAGGACTCAGCGGGGGGTGGGGCAATGAGCAGTTCTTC; CDR3 protein: CASSLGLSGGWGNEQFF
D gene: -; J gene: TRBJ1-3; clone size: -; V gene: TRBV20-1; CDR3 DNA: TGCAGTGCTCGGGCCTTCCTCTCTGGAAACACCATATATTTT; CDR3 protein: CSARAFLSGNTIYF
D gene: -; J gene: TRBJ2-5; clone size: few; V gene: TRBV18; CDR3 DNA: TGTGCCAGCTCACCACTAACGGGGACCCAAGAGACCCAGTACTTC; CDR3 protein: CASSPLTGTQETQYF